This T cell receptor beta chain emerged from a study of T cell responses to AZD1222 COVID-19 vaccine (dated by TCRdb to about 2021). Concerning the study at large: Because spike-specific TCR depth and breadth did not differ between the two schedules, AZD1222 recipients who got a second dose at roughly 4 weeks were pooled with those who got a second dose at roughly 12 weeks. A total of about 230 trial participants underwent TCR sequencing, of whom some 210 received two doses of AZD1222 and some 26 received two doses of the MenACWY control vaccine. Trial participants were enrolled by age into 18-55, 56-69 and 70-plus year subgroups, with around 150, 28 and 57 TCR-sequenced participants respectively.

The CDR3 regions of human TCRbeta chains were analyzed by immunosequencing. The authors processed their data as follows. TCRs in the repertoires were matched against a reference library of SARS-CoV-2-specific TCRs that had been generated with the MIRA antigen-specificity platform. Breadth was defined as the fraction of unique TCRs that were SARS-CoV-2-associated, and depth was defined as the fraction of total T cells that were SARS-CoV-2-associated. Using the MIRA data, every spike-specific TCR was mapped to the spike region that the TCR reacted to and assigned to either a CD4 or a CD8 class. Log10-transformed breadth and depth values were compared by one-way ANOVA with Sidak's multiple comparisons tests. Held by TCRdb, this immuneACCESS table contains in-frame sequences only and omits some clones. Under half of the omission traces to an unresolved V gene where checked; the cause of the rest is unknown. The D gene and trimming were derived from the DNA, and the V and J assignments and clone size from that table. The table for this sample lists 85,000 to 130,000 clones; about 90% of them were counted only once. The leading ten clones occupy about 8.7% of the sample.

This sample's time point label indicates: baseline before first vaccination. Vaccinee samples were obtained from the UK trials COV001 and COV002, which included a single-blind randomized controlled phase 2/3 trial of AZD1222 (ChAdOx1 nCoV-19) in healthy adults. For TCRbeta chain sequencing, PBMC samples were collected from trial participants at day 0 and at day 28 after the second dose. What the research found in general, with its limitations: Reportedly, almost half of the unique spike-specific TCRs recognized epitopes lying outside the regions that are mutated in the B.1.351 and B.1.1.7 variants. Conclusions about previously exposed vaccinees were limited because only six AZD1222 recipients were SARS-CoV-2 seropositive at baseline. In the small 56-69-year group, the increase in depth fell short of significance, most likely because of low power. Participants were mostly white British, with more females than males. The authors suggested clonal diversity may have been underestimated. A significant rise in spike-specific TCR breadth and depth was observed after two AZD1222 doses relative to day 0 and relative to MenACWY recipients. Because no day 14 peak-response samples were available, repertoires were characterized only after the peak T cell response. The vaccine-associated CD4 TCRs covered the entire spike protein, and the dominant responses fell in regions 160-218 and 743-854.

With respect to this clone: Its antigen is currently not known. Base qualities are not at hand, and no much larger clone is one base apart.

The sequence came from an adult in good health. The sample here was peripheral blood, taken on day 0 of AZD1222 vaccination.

The bases are TGTGCCAGCAGTTCAAACAGGGGTAATCAGCCCCAGCATTTT. Its translation reads: CASSSNRGNQPQHF. The rearrangement combines TRBV6-2 or TRBV6-3 with TRBJ1-5; a stretch of 7 junction bases matches TRBD1. According to the germline V gene, CDR1 reads MNHEY and CDR2 reads SVGEGT. V loses 4 bases at its end and J loses 4 bases; junction bases beyond the gene matches: 4. Counted from cysteine to phenylalanine, this CDR3 has 14 amino acids. The kept DNA is CDR3 alone, 42 bases in frame from the first base.